The rows below give T cell receptor beta chains drawn from one sample of a study of T cells in Graves' hyperthyroidism and ophthalmopathy. Each CDR3 protein gets one entry after TCRdb re-called the multiplex PCR reads with MiXCR. The sample yields 250,000 to 400,000 distinct CDR3 sequences, roughly 13% seen once. Sequences were obtained from blood. Every receptor here comes from a woman in her thirties or forties with Graves' ophthalmopathy. Each CDR3 is given with its conserved first and last residue. A D gene is named only where the DNA matches it firmly. Some rows have no size entry. The others give once, few or many, or a class for an expanded clone.

size | D | J | V | CDR3 | DNA
few | NA | TRBJ1-6 | TRBV30 | CAWRRGLGGSPLHF | TGTGCCTGGAGGAGGGGTCTGGGAGGGTCACCCCTCCACTTT
many | TRBD1 | TRBJ2-1 | TRBV10-1 | CATNDRGVSDEQFF | TGCGCCACCAATGACAGGGGGGTCTCGGATGAGCAGTTCTTC
many | NA | TRBJ1-2 | TRBV6-1 | CASSYSGYFYGYTF | TGTGCCAGCAGTTATTCAGGGTACTTCTATGGCTACACCTTC
few | NA | TRBJ1-1 | TRBV6-1 | CASSGRGREAFF | TGTGCCAGCAGTGGCCGCGGAAGGGAAGCTTTCTTT
NA | NA | TRBJ1-1 | TRBV4-1 | CASSQDEGVVTEAFF | TGCGCCAGCAGCCAAGATGAGGGGGTCGTCACTGAAGCTTTCTTT
many | NA | TRBJ1-1 | TRBV7-6 | CASSSGQVAFF | TGTGCCAGCAGCTCGGGGCAGGTTGCTTTCTTT
NA | NA | TRBJ2-7 | TRBV7-2 | CASSLVGGGPHGQYF | TGTGCCAGCAGCTTAGTAGGGGGGGGGCCCCACGGGCAGTACTTC
many | TRBD2 | TRBJ2-7 | TRBV15 | CATSRDLLAGSEQYF | TGTGCCACCAGCAGAGATTTACTAGCGGGAAGCGAGCAGTACTTC
many | NA | TRBJ1-2 | TRBV5-1 | CASSQDSTGSYTF | TGCGCCAGCAGCCAAGACAGTACTGGGAGCTACACCTTC
many | TRBD1 | TRBJ2-7 | TRBV6-1 | CASTGTGPYEQYF | TGTGCCAGCACCGGGACAGGACCCTACGAGCAGTACTTC
many | NA | TRBJ2-2 | TRBV6-1 | CASSVGPTYVGELFF | TGTGCCAGCAGTGTTGGACCTACATACGTCGGGGAGCTGTTTTTT
many | NA | TRBJ1-1 | TRBV13 | CASSLYPEAFF | TGTGCCAGCAGCTTATACCCTGAAGCTTTCTTT
many | NA | TRBJ1-1 | TRBV6-6 | CASSYGQRNTEAFF | TGTGCCAGCAGTTACGGGCAGAGGAACACTGAAGCTTTCTTT
NA | TRBD1 | TRBJ1-2 | TRBV18 | CASSSSGTGGGYTF | TGTGCCAGCTCATCCTCCGGGACAGGGGGTGGCTACACCTTC
few | NA | TRBJ2-7 | TRBV15 | CATSRDQGIPYEQYF | TGTGCCACCAGCAGAGATCAAGGTATCCCCTACGAGCAGTACTTC
many | NA | TRBJ2-7 | TRBV20-1 | CSAVLGARHEQYF | TGCAGTGCTGTCTTAGGGGCGAGACACGAGCAGTACTTC
NA | NA | TRBJ1-1 | TRBV3-1 | CASSPSGTLRAEAFF | TGTGCCAGCAGCCCCTCCGGGACGTTAAGGGCTGAAGCTTTCTTT
few | TRBD1 | TRBJ1-5 | TRBV27 | CASSLTGGTRPQHF | TGTGCCAGCAGTTTAACAGGGGGGACGAGGCCCCAGCATTTT
many | NA | TRBJ2-7 | TRBV2 | CASTGRRAEPYEQYF | TGTGCCAGTACAGGTCGAAGAGCGGAACCCTACGAGCAGTACTTC
few | NA | TRBJ1-2 | TRBV30 | CAWSGSEAPGYTF | TGTGCCTGGAGTGGCAGTGAAGCCCCTGGCTACACCTTC
NA | NA | TRBJ2-1 | TRBV29-1 | CSVETGNEQFF | TGCAGCGTTGAAACGGGCAATGAGCAGTTCTTC
many | NA | TRBJ1-4 | TRBV20-1 | CSAHSGSRDGGEKLFF | TGCAGTGCTCATTCGGGATCCAGGGACGGTGGTGAAAAACTGTTTTTT
many | TRBD2 | TRBJ2-7 | TRBV3-1 | CASSRGTSGGEQYF | TGTGCCAGCAGCCGTGGGACTAGCGGGGGCGAGCAGTACTTC
NA | NA | TRBJ2-5 | TRBV18 | CASSPRRMQETQYF | TGTGCCAGCTCACCACGACGGATGCAAGAGACCCAGTACTTC
many | TRBD2 | TRBJ2-2 | TRBV6-1 | CASSESARLAGGTGELFF | TGTGCCAGCAGTGAATCAGCGAGGCTAGCGGGAGGGACCGGGGAGCTGTTTTTT
few | TRBD2 | TRBJ2-1 | TRBV29-1 | CSVAGTSVGYGEQFF | TGCAGCGTCGCCGGGACTAGTGTCGGATATGGTGAGCAGTTCTTC
NA | NA | TRBJ1-6 | TRBV20-1 | CSAPGGIGNSPLHF | TGCAGTGCCCCCGGCGGAATTGGGAATTCACCCCTCCACTTT
NA | NA | TRBJ1-6 | TRBV6-1 | CASRGRTGTINSPLHF | TGTGCCAGCAGGGGAAGAACCGGGACGATTAATTCACCCCTCCACTTT
many | NA | TRBJ2-7 | TRBV3-1 | CASSQGTGGVLTYEQYF | TGTGCCAGCAGCCAAGGGACCGGAGGCGTCCTTACCTACGAGCAGTACTTC
NA | NA | TRBJ2-2 | TRBV19 | CAAKVNRGTGELFF | TGTGCCGCTAAGGTTAATCGGGGGACCGGGGAGCTGTTTTTT
many | TRBD1 | TRBJ2-4 | TRBV20-1 | CSATGQGSGAKNIQYF | TGCAGTGCTACGGGACAGGGATCCGGGGCCAAAAACATTCAGTACTTC
few | TRBD2 | TRBJ2-7 | TRBV5-1 | CASSIIAGGPVEQYF | TGCGCCAGCAGCATTATAGCGGGAGGGCCGGTAGAGCAGTACTTC
few | NA | TRBJ2-7 | TRBV27 | CASSLKGLIYEQYF | TGTGCCAGCAGTTTAAAGGGGTTGATTTACGAGCAGTACTTC
few | NA | TRBJ1-4 | TRBV6-1 | CASSYGRGEKLFF | TGTGCCAGCAGTTATGGCAGAGGCGAAAAACTGTTTTTT
NA | NA | TRBJ2-3 | TRBV27 | CASSTSSTDTQYF | TGTGCCAGCAGTACTTCTAGCACAGATACGCAGTATTTT
many | NA | TRBJ2-5 | TRBV6-6 | CASSYPTVVGETQYF | TGTGCCAGCAGTTACCCGACTGTGGTGGGGGAGACCCAGTACTTC
many | TRBD1 | TRBJ1-1 | TRBV2 | CASTSRDRTEAFF | TGTGCCAGCACGAGCCGGGACAGGACTGAAGCTTTCTTT
many | NA | TRBJ1-4 | TRBV7-9 | CASSWNSGTLRMANEKLFF | TGTGCCAGCAGTTGGAACTCCGGGACACTCCGAATGGCTAATGAAAAACTGTTTTTT
many | TRBD2 | TRBJ2-1 | TRBV2 | CASSGGRGRGLAGGGDEQFF | TGTGCCAGCAGCGGAGGGAGGGGAAGAGGACTAGCGGGAGGAGGGGATGAGCAGTTCTTC
few | NA | TRBJ1-5 | TRBV28 | CASSLSADFNQPQHF | TGTGCCAGCAGTTTAAGTGCAGATTTTAATCAGCCCCAGCATTTT
many | TRBD1 | TRBJ2-7 | TRBV12-3/TRBV12-4 | CASSRRGQAYEQYF | TGTGCCAGCAGTCGACGAGGACAGGCCTACGAGCAGTACTTC
many | TRBD2 | TRBJ2-7 | TRBV6-6 | CASSYSFTSGTYEQYF | TGTGCCAGCAGTTACTCGTTCACTAGCGGGACCTACGAGCAGTACTTC